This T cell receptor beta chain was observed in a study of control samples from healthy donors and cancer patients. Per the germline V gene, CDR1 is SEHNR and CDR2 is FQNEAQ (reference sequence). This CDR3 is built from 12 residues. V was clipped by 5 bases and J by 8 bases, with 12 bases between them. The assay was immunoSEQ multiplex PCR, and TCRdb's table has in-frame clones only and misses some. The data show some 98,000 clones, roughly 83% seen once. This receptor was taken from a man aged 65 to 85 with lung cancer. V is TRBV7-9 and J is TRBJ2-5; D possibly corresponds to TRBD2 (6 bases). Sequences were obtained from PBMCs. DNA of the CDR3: TGTGCCAGCAGCGGGGACTCAGGAACCCAGTACTTC. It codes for CASSGDSGTQYF.